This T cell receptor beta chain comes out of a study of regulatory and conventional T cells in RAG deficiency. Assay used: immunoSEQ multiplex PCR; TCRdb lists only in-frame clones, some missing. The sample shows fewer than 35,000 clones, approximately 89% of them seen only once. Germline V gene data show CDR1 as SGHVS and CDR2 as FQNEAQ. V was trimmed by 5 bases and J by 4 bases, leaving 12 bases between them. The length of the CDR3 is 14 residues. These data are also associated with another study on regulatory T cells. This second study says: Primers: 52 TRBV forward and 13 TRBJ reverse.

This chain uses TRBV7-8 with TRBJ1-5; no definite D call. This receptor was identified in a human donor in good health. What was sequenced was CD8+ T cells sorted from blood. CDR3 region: CASSPSRVNQPQHF. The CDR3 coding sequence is TGTGCCAGCAGCCCCTCCCGGGTGAATCAGCCCCAGCATTTT.